This TCR beta chain was recorded in a study of OX40 agonist ivuxolimab in advanced cancers. Whole-study findings and limits: CD4+ and CD8+ blood T cells expanded clonally by week 6 at 0.1 to 3.0 mg/kg. The mean number of expanded clones was higher in CD8+ T cells than in CD4+. Normalized T-cell clonal expansion was also low in some nonresponders.

The CDR3 is 15 amino acids. Trimming pared 0 bases from V and 4 bases from J, leaving 10 bases between. Germline CDR1 reads MGHRA; CDR2 reads YSYEKL. The assay was immunoSEQ multiplex PCR, and TCRdb's table has in-frame clones only and misses some. The sample consists of some 70,000 clones, around 80% of them appearing once. With respect to this clone: No antigen is known for it.

The source material was CD4+ or CD8+ T cells sorted from blood, sampled in a trial of the OX40 agonist ivuxolimab. The chain combines TRBV4-1 with TRBJ1-5; D gene ambiguous. The origin of this receptor is an adult with an advanced solid tumor such as melanoma, head and neck, liver or kidney cancer. As DNA, the CDR3 is TGCGCCAGCAGCCAAGATTCCCAGGTGAATCAGCCCCAGCATTTT. It is translated as CASSQDSQVNQPQHF.